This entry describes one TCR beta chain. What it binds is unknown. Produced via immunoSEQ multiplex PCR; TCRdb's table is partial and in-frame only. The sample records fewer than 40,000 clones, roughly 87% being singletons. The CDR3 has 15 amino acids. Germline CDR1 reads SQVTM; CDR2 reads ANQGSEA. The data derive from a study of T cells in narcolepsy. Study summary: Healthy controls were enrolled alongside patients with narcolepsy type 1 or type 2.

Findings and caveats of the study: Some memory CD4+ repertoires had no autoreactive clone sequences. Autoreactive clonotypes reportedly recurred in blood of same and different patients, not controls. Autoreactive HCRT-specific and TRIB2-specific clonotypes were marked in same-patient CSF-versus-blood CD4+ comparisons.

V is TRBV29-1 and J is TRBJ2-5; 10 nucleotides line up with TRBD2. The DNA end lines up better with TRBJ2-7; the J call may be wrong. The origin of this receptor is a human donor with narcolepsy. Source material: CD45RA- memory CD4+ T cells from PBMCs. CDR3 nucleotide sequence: TGCAGCGTTGCCAGCGGGAGGGTTGGGTATTACGAGCAGTACTTC. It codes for CSVASGRVGYYEQYF.